Listed below are T cell receptor beta chains from one sample, sequenced in a study of shared clonotypes between healthy human individuals. TCRdb's copy holds only in-frame clones and misses some; the assay was immunoSEQ multiplex PCR. Of under 1,900,000 clones in the sample, less than 99% were seen once. Sequenced material: naive CD4+ T cells sorted from blood. These receptors were collected from a man aged 25-45 years in good health. Both conserved end residues are part of each CDR3. D genes are given only for firm matches. Clone sizes are given selectively: once, few, many, or a class where the clone is expanded.

clone_size,v_call,d_call,j_call,cdr3_nt,cdr3_aa
-,TRBV18,-,TRBJ1-4,TGTGCCAGCTCACCACCGGGAACAACTAATGAAAAACTGTTTTTT,CASSPPGTTNEKLFF
-,TRBV27,-,TRBJ2-7,TGTGCCAGCAGTTTAACGGGCCTGCGCGGATACAGCTCCTACGAGCAGTACTTC,CASSLTGLRGYSSYEQYF
-,TRBV9,TRBD1,TRBJ2-5,TGTGCCAGCAGCAGGGACAGGGATCAAGAGACCCAGTACTTC,CASSRDRDQETQYF
-,TRBV29-1,TRBD1,TRBJ1-2,TGCAGCGTTGGGGGACAGGGGGCAGGGTATGGCTACACCTTC,CSVGGQGAGYGYTF
-,TRBV19,-,TRBJ2-2,TGTGCCAGTGCGAGGCAGGGCGAAACCGGGGAGCTGTTTTTT,CASARQGETGELFF
-,TRBV7-2,-,TRBJ2-3,TGTGCCAGCAGCTCCGGCGGTCAGTCAGATACGCAGTATTTT,CASSSGGQSDTQYF
-,TRBV5-4,-,TRBJ1-4,TGTGCCAGCAGCTTGATGGGGGGCGCTTCTAATGAAAAACTGTTTTTT,CASSLMGGASNEKLFF
-,TRBV11-2,TRBD1,TRBJ1-4,TGTGCCAGCAGCCAGGGGGCATTCCCAACTAATGAAAAACTGTTTTTT,CASSQGAFPTNEKLFF
-,TRBV18,-,TRBJ2-7,TGTGCCAGCTCAGCCGCCCAGGGTGGTCACGAGCAGTACTTC,CASSAAQGGHEQYF
-,TRBV6-4,TRBD2,TRBJ2-3,TGTGCCAGCAGCGCTAGCGGGGATGACACAGATACGCAGTATTTT,CASSASGDDTDTQYF
-,TRBV10-2,-,TRBJ2-7,TGCGCCAGCATGGGCAGGGCCTACGAGCAGTACTTC,CASMGRAYEQYF
-,TRBV5-1,TRBD1,TRBJ2-7,TGCGCCAGCACCCCGGACAGGGGCCTTAGTTTCTCCTACGAGCAGTACTTC,CASTPDRGLSFSYEQYF
-,TRBV29-1,-,TRBJ1-5,TGCAGCGTTGAAGACCCCCCCCAGCATTTT,CSVEDPPQHF
-,TRBV10-2,-,TRBJ2-1,TGCGCCAGCAGTGGTCTTGGGACAGGGAGAGCGGGAGACAACAATGAGCAGTTCTTC,CASSGLGTGRAGDNNEQFF
-,TRBV29-1,-,TRBJ2-3,TGCAGCGTCCAAGGCCGGGTCCCAGATACGCAGTATTTT,CSVQGRVPDTQYF
once,TRBV10-2,-,TRBJ2-1,TGCGCCACCCAGCGGAGCTCCTACAATGAGCAGTTCTTC,CATQRSSYNEQFF
-,TRBV7-3,-,TRBJ2-3,TGTGCCAGCAGCTTAATGGGGGGCACAGATACGCAGTATTTT,CASSLMGGTDTQYF
-,TRBV29-1,-,TRBJ1-2,TGCAGCGTTGAGCCTCTAGCGGACTATGGCTACACCTTC,CSVEPLADYGYTF
-,TRBV7-9,TRBD2,TRBJ2-1,TGTGCCAGCAGCAGGCGCCCGGGACTAGACGAGGGCGTGAATGAGCAGTTCTTC,CASSRRPGLDEGVNEQFF
-,TRBV7-8,-,TRBJ2-7,TGTGCCAGCAGGGGGTACTCCTACGAGCAGTACTTC,CASRGYSYEQYF
-,TRBV27,-,TRBJ2-3,TGTGCCAGCAGTCCTCGGACAATCACAGATACGCAGTATTTT,CASSPRTITDTQYF
-,TRBV5-8,-,TRBJ1-5,TGTGCCAGCAGAAGGGGCCGCAATCAGCCCCAGCATTTT,CASRRGRNQPQHF
-,TRBV15,TRBD2,TRBJ2-7,TGTGCCACCAGCAGAGATCCTAGCGGCACCTACGAGCAGTACTTC,CATSRDPSGTYEQYF
-,TRBV30,-,TRBJ1-2,TGTGCCTGGAGTCGGGCGACCTATGGCTACACCTTC,CAWSRATYGYTF
-,TRBV18,TRBD1,TRBJ2-7,TGTGCCAGCTCTCCGACAGGGGAGTCCTACGAGCAGTACTTC,CASSPTGESYEQYF
-,TRBV6-6,TRBD2,TRBJ2-5,TGTGCCAGCCATATCTTTGGACTAGCGCAAGAGACCCAGTACTTC,CASHIFGLAQETQYF
-,TRBV19,-,TRBJ2-7,TGTGCCAGTAGTATCCAGTCCCTGGGGGCGCAGTACTTC,CASSIQSLGAQYF
-,TRBV7-2,TRBD1,TRBJ2-7,TGTGCCAGCAGCCCTCCGGGACAGGTGAGCTACGAGCAGTACTTC,CASSPPGQVSYEQYF
-,TRBV19,TRBD2,TRBJ2-1,TGTGCCAGTAGGACTAGCGGAGGGTACAATGAGCAGTTCTTC,CASRTSGGYNEQFF
once,TRBV10-1,TRBD2,TRBJ2-3,TGCGCCAGCAGCGGACTAGCGGGTTCGCGGGATACGCAGTATTTT,CASSGLAGSRDTQYF
once,TRBV28,-,TRBJ2-1,TGTGCCAGCAGCCAGTGGGAGAGGAACAATGAGCAGTTCTTC,CASSQWERNNEQFF
-,TRBV7-9,-,TRBJ1-3,TGTGCCAGCAGCTTCTCTAGCCAAGCGGGAAACACCATATATTTT,CASSFSSQAGNTIYF
-,TRBV5-1,TRBD2,TRBJ2-1,TGCGCCAGCAGCTTGGTACTAGCGGGAGCGAATGAGCAGTTCTTC,CASSLVLAGANEQFF
once,TRBV7-9,-,TRBJ2-7,TGTGCCAGCAGCTTAGAGTTCGAGCAGTACTTC,CASSLEFEQYF
-,TRBV10-3,-,TRBJ2-3,TGTGCCATCAGCCCGACCACAGATACGCAGTATTTT,CAISPTTDTQYF
-,TRBV2,-,TRBJ2-7,TGTGCCAGCAGTGAAGCGCAAGGGGTAGCGCAGTACTTC,CASSEAQGVAQYF
-,TRBV28,-,TRBJ1-1,TGTGCCAGCAGTCCATTAGGGGCCTTGGAAGCTTTCTTT,CASSPLGALEAFF
-,TRBV2,-,TRBJ1-2,TGTGCCAGCAGTACCGAGGGGGGGGCGCGGCTCCACTACACCTTC,CASSTEGGARLHYTF
-,TRBV28,-,TRBJ1-4,TGTGCCAGCAAGGCAGGACCGGCTAATGAAAAACTGTTTTTT,CASKAGPANEKLFF
-,TRBV6-6,-,TRBJ2-2,TGTGCCAGCATCCCCCGGGACCGCACCGGGGAGCTGTTTTTT,CASIPRDRTGELFF
-,TRBV28,TRBD1,TRBJ2-3,TGTGCCAGCAGTTATCCCCCCCGGACAGGGTCGACAGATACGCAGTATTTT,CASSYPPRTGSTDTQYF
-,TRBV5-1,-,TRBJ2-2,TGCGCCAGCAGCTTGGAGGACCACGGGGAGCTGTTTTTT,CASSLEDHGELFF